This TCR beta chain was identified during a study of shared clonotypes between healthy human individuals. CD8 cells regarded as naive lacked CD45RO, were positively chosen for CCR7, and omitted terminally differentiated effector memory CD45RA+ cells. Trimming shortened V by 0 bases and J by 0 bases, and 14 bases separated the two germline ends. The V gene's germline CDR1 is LGHNA and CDR2 YSLEER. This CDR3 contains 17 residues. The assay was immunoSEQ multiplex PCR, and TCRdb's table has in-frame clones only and misses some. This table holds millions of clones, about 95% found once. The specimen sequenced was naive CD8+ T cells sorted from blood. The clonotype comes from a young man in good health. The rearrangement joins TRBV4-3 to TRBJ1-2, with D possibly being TRBD1 (5 bases). This chain's CDR3 is CASSQDNPGPTNYGYTF. As DNA, the CDR3 is TGCGCCAGCAGCCAAGATAACCCAGGGCCGACTAACTATGGCTACACCTTC.